This T cell receptor (beta chain) comes out of a study of T cells in Graves' hyperthyroidism and ophthalmopathy. Those patients with uncontrolled infection, other autoimmune disease, pregnancy or lactation were excluded. Template material for amplifying TCR beta CDR3 regions consisted of RNA transcripts. A set of HTBI primers served as the primers for a first-round RT-PCR of the TCR CDR3. TCRdb independently ran MiXCR on the multiplex PCR reads; one entry per CDR3 protein. The sample includes 270,000 or so distinct CDR3 sequences, 25% to 30% of them seen just once. The receptor was isolated from a man in his forties or fifties with Graves' hyperthyroidism that later progressed to Graves' ophthalmopathy. The material sequenced was blood.

This CDR3 reads CASSLRDSLYEQYF. CDR3 coding DNA: TGTGCCAGCAGTTTGCGGGACAGCCTTTACGAGCAGTACTTC. V usage is TRBV28 and J usage is TRBJ2-7; D perhaps matches TRBD1 (7 bases). The CDR3 is 14 amino acids. V was clipped by 3 bases and J by 4 bases, with 13 bases between them. Germline values: CDR1 MDHEN, CDR2 SYDVKM.